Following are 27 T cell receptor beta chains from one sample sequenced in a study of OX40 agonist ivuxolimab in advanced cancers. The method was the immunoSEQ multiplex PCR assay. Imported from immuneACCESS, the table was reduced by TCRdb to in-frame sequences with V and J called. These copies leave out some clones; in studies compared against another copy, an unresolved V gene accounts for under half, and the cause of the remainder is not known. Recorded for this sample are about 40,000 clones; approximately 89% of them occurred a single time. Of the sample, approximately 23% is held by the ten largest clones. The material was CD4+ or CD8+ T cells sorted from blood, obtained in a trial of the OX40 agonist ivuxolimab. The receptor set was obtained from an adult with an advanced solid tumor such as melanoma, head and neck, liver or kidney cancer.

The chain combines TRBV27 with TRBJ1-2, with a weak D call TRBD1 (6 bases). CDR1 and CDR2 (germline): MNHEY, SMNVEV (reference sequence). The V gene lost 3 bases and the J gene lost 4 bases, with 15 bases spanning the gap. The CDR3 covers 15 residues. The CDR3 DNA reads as TGTGCCAGCAGTTTTACCGGGACAAATCTCTATGGCTACACCTTC. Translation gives CASSFTGTNLYGYTF.

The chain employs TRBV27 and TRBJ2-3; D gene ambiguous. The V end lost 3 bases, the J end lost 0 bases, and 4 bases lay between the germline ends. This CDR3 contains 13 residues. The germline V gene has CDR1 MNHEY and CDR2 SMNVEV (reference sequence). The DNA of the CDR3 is TGTGCCAGCAGTTTTTGGAGCACAGATACGCAGTATTTT. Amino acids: CASSFWSTDTQYF.

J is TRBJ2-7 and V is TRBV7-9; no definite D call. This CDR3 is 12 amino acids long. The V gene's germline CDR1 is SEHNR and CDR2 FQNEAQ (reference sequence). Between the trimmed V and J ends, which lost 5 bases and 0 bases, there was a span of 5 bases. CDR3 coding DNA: TGTGCCAGCAGCCCCTCCTCCTACGAGCAGTACTTC. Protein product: CASSPSSYEQYF.

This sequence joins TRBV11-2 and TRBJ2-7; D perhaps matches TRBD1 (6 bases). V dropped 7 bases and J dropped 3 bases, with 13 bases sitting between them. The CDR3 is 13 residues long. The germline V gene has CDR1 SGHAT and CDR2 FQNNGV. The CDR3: CASTMGALYEQYF. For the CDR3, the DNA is TGTGCCAGCACTATGGGGGCCCTCTACGAGCAGTACTTC. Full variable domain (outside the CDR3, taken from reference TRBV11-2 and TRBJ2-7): EAGVAQSPRYKIIEKRQSVAFWCNPISGHATLYWYQQILGQGPKLLIQFQNNGVVDDSQLPKDRFSAERLKGVDSTLKIQPAKLEDSAVYLCASTMGALYEQYFGPGTRLTVT.

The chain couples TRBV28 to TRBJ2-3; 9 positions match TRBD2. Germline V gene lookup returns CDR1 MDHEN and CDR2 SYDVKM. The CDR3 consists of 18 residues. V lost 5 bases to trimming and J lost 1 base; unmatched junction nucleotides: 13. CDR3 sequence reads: CASSRPFSGSSGTDTQYF. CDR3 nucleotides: TGTGCCAGCAGTAGGCCTTTTAGCGGGAGCTCTGGCACAGATACGCAGTATTTT.

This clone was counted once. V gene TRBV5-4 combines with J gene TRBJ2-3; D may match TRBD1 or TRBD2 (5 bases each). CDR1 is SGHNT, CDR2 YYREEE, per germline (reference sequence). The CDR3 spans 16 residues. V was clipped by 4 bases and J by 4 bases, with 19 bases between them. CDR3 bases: TGTGCCAGCAGCGAGACCGGGACCCCCGGCCCAGATACGCAGTATTTT. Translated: CASSETGTPGPDTQYF.

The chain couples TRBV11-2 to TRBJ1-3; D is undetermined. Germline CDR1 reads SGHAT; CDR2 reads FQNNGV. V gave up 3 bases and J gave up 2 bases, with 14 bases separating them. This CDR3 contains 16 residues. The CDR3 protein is CASSFDGPIPGNTIYF. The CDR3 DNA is TGTGCCAGCAGCTTCGACGGACCGATTCCTGGAAACACCATATATTTT.

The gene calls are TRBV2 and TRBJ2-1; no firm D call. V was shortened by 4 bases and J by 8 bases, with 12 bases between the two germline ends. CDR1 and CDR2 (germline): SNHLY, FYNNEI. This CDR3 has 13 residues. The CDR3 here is CASSVGHGDEQFF. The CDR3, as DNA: TGTGCCAGCAGTGTAGGCCACGGCGATGAGCAGTTCTTC.

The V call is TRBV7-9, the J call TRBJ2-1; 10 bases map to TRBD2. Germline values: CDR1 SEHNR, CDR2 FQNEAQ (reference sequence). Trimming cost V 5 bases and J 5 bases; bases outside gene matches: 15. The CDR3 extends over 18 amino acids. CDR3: CASSPHTLAGAFHNEQFF. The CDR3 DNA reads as TGTGCCAGCAGCCCCCACACTCTAGCGGGAGCGTTCCACAATGAGCAGTTCTTC.

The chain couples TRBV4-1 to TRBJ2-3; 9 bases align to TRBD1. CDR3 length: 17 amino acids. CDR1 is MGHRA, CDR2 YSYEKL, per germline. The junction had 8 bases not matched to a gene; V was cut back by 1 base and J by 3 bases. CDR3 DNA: TGCGCCAGCAGCCAAGTGCGTATAGACAGGGGGACAGATACGCAGTATTTT. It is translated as CASSQVRIDRGTDTQYF.

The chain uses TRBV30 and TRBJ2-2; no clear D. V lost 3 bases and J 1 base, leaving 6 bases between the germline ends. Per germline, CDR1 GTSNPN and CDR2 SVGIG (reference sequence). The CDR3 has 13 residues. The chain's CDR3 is CAWSVLNTGELFF. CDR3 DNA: TGTGCCTGGAGCGTACTGAACACCGGGGAGCTGTTTTTT.

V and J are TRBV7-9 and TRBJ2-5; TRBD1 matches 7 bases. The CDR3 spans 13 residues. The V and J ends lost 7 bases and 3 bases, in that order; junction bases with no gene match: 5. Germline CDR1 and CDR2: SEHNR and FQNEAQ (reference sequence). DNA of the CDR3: TGTGCCAGCAAGGGGGCCATCAAAGAGACCCAGTACTTC. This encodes CASKGAIKETQYF.

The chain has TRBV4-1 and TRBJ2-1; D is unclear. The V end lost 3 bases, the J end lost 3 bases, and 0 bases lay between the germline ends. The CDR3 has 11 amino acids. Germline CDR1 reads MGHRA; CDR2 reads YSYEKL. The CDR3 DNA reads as TGCGCCAGCAGCCACTACAATGAGCAGTTCTTC. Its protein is CASSHYNEQFF.

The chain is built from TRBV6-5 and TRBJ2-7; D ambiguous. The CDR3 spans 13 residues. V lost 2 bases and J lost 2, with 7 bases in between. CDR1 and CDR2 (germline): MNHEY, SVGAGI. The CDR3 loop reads CASSYANTYEQYF. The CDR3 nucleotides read TGTGCCAGCAGTTACGCCAACACCTACGAGCAGTACTTC.

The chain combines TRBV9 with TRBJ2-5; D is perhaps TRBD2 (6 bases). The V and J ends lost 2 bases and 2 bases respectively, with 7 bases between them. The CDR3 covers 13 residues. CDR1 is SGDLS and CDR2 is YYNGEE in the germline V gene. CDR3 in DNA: TGTGCCAGCAGCGTTAGCGGTCAAGAGACCCAGTACTTC. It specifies CASSVSGQETQYF.

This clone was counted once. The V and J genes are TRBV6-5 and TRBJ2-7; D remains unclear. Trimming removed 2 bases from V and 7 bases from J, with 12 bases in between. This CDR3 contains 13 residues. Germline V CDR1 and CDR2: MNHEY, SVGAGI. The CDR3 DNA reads TGTGCCAGCAGTTACGCGACCGGTTGGGAGCAGTACTTC. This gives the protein CASSYATGWEQYF.

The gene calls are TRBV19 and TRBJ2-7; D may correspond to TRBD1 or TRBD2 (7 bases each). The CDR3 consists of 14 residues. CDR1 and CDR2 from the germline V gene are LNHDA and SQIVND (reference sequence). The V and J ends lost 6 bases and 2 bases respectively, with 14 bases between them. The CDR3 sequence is CASRPTGRAYEQYF. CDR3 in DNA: TGTGCCAGTAGACCGACAGGGAGGGCCTACGAGCAGTACTTC.

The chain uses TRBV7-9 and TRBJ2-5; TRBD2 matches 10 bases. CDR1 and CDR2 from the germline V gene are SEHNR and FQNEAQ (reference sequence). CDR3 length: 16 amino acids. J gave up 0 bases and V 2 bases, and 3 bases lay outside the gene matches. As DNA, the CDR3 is TGTGCCAGCAGCTTATACGGACTAGCGGACCAAGAGACCCAGTACTTC. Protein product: CASSLYGLADQETQYF. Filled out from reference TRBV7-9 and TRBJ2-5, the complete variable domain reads DTGVSQNPRHKITKRGQNVTFRCDPISEHNRLYWYRQTLGQGPEFLTYFQNEAQLEKSRLLSDRFSAERPKGSFSTLEIQRTEQGDSAMYLCASSLYGLADQETQYFGPGTRLLVL.

The CDR3 DNA reads TGCGCCAGCAGCCAAGATCGTGGGAGGCCGGTGGTGGATACGCAGTATTTT. Residues: CASSQDRGRPVVDTQYF. The chain carries TRBV4-1 and TRBJ2-3; D may be TRBD2 (6 bases). Germline V lookup: CDR1 MGHRA, CDR2 YSYEKL. The CDR3 has 17 residues. Trimming shortened V by 0 bases and J by 6 bases, and 19 bases separated the two germline ends.

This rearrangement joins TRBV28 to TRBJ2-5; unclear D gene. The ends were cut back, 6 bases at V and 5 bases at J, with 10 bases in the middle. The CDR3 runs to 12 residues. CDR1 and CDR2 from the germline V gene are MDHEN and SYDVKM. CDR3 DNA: TGTGCCAGCAGCAAGATCGTGGAGACCCAGTACTTC. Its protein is CASSKIVETQYF. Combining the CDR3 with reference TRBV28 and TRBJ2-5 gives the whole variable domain DVKVTQSSRYLVKRTGEKVFLECVQDMDHENMFWYRQDPGLGLRLIYFSYDVKMKEKGDIPEGYSVSREKKERFSLILESASTNQTSMYLCASSKIVETQYFGPGTRLLVL.

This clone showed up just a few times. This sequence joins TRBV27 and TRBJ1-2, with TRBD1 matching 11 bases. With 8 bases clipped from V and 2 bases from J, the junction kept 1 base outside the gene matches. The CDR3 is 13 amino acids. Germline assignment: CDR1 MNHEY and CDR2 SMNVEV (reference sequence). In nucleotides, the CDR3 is TGTGCCAGCTGGGACAGGGGGAACTATGGCTACACCTTC. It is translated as CASWDRGNYGYTF.

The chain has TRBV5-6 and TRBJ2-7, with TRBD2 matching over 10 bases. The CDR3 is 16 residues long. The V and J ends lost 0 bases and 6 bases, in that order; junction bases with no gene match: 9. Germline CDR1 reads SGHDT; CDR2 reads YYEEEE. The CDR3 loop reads CASSLASGRARGEQYF. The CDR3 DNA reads TGTGCCAGCAGCTTGGCCAGCGGGAGGGCCAGGGGCGAGCAGTACTTC. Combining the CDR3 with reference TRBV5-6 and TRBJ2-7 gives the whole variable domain DAGVTQSPTHLIKTRGQQVTLRCSPKSGHDTVSWYQQALGQGPQFIFQYYEEEERQRGNFPDRFSGHQFPNYSSELNVNALLLGDSALYLCASSLASGRARGEQYFGPGTRLTVT.

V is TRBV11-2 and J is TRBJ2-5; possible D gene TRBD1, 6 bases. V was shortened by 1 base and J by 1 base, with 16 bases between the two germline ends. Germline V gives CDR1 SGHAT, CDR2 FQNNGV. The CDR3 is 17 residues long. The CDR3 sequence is CASSLGSTGPTQETQYF. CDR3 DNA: TGTGCCAGCAGCTTAGGCTCGACAGGTCCGACCCAAGAGACCCAGTACTTC. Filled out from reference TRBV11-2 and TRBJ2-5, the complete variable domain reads EAGVAQSPRYKIIEKRQSVAFWCNPISGHATLYWYQQILGQGPKLLIQFQNNGVVDDSQLPKDRFSAERLKGVDSTLKIQPAKLEDSAVYLCASSLGSTGPTQETQYFGPGTRLLVL.

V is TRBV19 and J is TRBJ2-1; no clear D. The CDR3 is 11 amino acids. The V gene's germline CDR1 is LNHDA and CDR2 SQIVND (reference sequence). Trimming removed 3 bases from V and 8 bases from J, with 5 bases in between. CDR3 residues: CASSIDHEQFF. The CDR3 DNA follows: TGTGCCAGTAGTATCGATCATGAGCAGTTCTTC.

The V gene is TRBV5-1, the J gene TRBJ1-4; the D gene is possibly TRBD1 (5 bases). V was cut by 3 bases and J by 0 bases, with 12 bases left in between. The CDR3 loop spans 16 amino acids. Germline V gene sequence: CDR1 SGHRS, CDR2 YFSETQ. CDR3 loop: CASSSVTAATNEKLFF. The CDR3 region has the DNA TGCGCCAGCAGCTCAGTGACAGCCGCAACTAATGAAAAACTGTTTTTT.

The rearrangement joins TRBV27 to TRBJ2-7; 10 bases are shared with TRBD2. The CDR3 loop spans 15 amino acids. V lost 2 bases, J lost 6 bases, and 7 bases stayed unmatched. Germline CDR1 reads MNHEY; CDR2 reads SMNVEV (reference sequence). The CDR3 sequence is CASSLTTGTSVEQYF. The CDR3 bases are TGTGCCAGCAGTTTAACGACCGGGACTAGCGTCGAGCAGTACTTC.

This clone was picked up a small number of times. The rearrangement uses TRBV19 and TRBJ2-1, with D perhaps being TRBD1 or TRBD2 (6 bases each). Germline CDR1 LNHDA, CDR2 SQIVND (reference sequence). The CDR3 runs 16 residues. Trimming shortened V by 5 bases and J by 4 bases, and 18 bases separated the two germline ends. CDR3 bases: TGTGCCAGTAGTTGGCGGGGACAAGAGATTTACAATGAGCAGTTCTTC. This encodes CASSWRGQEIYNEQFF.